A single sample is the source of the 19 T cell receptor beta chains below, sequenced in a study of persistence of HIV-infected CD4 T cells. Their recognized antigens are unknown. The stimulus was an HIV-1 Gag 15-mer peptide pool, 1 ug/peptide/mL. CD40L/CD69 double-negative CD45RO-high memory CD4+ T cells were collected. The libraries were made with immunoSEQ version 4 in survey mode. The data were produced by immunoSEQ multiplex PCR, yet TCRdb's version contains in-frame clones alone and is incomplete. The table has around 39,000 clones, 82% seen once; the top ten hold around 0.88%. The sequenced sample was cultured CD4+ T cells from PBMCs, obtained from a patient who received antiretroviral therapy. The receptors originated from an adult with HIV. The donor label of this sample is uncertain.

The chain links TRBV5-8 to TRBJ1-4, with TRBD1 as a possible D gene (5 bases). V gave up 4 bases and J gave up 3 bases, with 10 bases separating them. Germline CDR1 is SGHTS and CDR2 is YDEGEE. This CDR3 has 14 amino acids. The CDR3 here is CASSRGDPNEKLFF. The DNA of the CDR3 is TGTGCCAGCAGCCGGGGGGATCCTAATGAAAAACTGTTTTTT.

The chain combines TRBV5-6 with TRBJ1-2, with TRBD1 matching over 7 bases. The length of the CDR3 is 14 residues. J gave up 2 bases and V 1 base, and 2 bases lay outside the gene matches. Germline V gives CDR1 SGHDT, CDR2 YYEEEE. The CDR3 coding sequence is TGTGCCAGCAGCTTGCAGGGGGAGAACTATGGCTACACCTTC. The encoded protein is CASSLQGENYGYTF. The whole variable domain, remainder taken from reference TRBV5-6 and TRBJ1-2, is DAGVTQSPTHLIKTRGQQVTLRCSPKSGHDTVSWYQQALGQGPQFIFQYYEEEERQRGNFPDRFSGHQFPNYSSELNVNALLLGDSALYLCASSLQGENYGYTFGSGTRLTVV.

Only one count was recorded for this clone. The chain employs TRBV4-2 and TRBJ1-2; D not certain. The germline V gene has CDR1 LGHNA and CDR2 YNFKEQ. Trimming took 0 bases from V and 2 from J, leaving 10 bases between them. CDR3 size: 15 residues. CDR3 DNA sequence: TGTGCCAGCAGCCAAGATGAGATGGGGAACTATGGCTACACCTTC. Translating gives CASSQDEMGNYGYTF.

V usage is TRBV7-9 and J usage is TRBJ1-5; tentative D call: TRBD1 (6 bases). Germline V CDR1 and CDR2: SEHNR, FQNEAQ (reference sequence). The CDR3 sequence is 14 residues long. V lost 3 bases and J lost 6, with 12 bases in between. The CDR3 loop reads CASSFGGLAQPQHF. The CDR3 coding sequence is TGTGCCAGCAGCTTTGGGGGGCTGGCTCAGCCCCAGCATTTT.

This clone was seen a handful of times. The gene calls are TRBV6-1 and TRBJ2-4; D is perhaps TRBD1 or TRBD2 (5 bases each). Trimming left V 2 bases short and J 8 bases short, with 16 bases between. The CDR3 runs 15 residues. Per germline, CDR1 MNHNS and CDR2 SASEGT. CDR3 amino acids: CASSEYQGPRDIQYF. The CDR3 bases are TGTGCCAGCAGTGAATACCAGGGACCCAGGGACATTCAGTACTTC.

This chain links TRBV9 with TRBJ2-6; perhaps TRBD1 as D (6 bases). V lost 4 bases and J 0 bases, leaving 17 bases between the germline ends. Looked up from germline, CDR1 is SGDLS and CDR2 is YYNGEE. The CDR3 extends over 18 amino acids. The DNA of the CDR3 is TGTGCCAGCAGCCCAGTATGGGGGCCAGACTCTGGGGCCAACGTCCTGACTTTC. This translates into CASSPVWGPDSGANVLTF.

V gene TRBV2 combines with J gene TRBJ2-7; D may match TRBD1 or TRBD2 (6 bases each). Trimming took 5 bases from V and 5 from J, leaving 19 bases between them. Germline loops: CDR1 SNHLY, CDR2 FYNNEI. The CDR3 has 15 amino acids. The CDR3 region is CASSPSEGDLDEQYF. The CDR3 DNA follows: TGTGCCAGCAGTCCTTCGGAGGGGGATCTCGACGAGCAGTACTTC.

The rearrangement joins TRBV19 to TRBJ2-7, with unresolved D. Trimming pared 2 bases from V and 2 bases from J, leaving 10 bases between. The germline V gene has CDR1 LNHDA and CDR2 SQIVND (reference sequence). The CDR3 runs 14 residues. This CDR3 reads CASSIRDATYEQYF. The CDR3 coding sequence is TGTGCCAGTAGTATACGTGACGCCACCTACGAGCAGTACTTC. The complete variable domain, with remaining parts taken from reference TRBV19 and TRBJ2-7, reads DGGITQSPKYLFRKEGQNVTLSCEQNLNHDAMYWYRQDPGQGLRLIYYSQIVNDFQKGDIAEGYSVSREKKESFPLTVTSAQKNPTAFYLCASSIRDATYEQYFGPGTRLTVT.

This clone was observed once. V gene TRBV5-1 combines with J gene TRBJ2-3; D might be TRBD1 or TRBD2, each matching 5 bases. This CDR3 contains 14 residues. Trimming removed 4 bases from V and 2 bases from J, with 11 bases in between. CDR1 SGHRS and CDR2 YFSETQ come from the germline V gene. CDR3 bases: TGCGCCAGCAGCATAGGGACCCACACAGATACGCAGTATTTT. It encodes CASSIGTHTDTQYF.

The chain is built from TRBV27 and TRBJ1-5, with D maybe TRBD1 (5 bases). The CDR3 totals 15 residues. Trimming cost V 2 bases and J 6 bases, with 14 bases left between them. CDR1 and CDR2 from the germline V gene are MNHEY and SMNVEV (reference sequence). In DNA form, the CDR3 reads TGTGCCAGCAGTTTAATGGCGGGGCCCCGTCAGCCCCAGCATTTT. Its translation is CASSLMAGPRQPQHF.

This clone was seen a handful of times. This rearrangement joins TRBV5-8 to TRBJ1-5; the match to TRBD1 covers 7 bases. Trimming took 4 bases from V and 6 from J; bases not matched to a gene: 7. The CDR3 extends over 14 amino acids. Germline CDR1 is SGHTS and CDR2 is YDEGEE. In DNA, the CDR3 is TGTGCCAGCAGCGCGGGACAGTGGCCTCAGCCCCAGCATTTT. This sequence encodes CASSAGQWPQPQHF. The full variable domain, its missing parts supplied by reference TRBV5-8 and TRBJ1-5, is EAGVTQSPTHLIKTRGQQATLRCSPISGHTSVYWYQQALGLGLQFLLWYDEGEERNRGNFPPRFSGRQFPNYSSELNVNALELEDSALYLCASSAGQWPQPQHFGDGTRLSIL.

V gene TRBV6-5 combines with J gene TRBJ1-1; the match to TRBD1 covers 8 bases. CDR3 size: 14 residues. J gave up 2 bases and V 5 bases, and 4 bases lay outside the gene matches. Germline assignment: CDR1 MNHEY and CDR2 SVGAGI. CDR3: CASSRDRSNTEAFF. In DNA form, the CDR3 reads TGTGCCAGCAGTCGGGACAGGAGTAACACTGAAGCTTTCTTT.

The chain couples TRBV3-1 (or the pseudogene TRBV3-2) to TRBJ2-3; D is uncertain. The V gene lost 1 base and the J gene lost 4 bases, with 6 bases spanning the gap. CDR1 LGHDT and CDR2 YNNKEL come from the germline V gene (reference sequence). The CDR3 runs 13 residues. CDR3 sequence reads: CASSQAVADTQYF. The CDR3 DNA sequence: TGTGCCAGCAGCCAAGCGGTGGCAGATACGCAGTATTTT.

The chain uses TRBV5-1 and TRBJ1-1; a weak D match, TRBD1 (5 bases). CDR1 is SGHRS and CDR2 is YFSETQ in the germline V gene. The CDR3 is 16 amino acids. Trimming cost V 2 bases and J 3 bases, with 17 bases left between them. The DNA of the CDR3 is TGCGCCAGCAGCTTCCAGGGTTTCTCTAGGGACACTGAAGCTTTCTTT. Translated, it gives CASSFQGFSRDTEAFF.

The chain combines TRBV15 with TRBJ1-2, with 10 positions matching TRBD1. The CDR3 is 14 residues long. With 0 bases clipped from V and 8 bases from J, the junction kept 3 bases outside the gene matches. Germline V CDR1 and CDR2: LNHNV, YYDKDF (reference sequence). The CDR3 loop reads CATSREGTGVGYTF. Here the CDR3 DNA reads TGTGCCACCAGCAGAGAAGGGACAGGGGTAGGCTACACCTTC.

This CDR3 is CASGFQGAREQFF. The CDR3 nucleotides are TGCGCCAGCGGATTCCAGGGGGCTCGGGAGCAGTTCTTC. The chain uses TRBV5-1 and TRBJ2-1, with 8 bases lining up with TRBD1. With 7 bases clipped from V and 10 bases from J, the junction kept 10 bases outside the gene matches. Germline CDR1 and CDR2: SGHRS and YFSETQ. The CDR3 consists of 13 residues.

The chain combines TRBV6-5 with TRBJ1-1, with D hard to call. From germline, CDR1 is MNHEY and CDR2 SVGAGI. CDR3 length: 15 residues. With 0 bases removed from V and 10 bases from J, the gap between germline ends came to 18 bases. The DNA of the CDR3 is TGTGCCAGCAGTTACTCGGTAGGGAGTGGTGTTCGAGCTTTCTTT. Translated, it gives CASSYSVGSGVRAFF.

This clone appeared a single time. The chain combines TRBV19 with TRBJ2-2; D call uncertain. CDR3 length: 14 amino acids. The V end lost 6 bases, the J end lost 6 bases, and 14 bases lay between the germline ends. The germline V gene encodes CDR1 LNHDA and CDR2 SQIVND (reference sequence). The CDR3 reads CASSRPGLAGELFF. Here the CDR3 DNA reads TGTGCCAGTAGCCGGCCCGGGCTGGCCGGGGAGCTGTTTTTT.

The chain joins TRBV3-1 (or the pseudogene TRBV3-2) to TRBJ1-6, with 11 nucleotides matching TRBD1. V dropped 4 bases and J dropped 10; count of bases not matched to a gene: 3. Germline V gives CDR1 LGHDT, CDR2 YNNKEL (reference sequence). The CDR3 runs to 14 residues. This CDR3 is CASSPGTGGSPLHF. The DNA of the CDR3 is TGTGCCAGCAGCCCCGGGACAGGGGGATCACCCCTCCACTTT.